The T cell receptor beta chain under discussion was sequenced for a study of neurological immune-mediated disorders. The cDNA was produced through 5'RACE with 10-nucleotide random UMIs. TCRdb itself ran the 5' RACE reads through MiXCR, one entry per CDR3 protein. The table has roughly 60,000 distinct CDR3 sequences, more than 9.5% seen once. Healthy control samples came from blood bank volunteers in Maryland, USA. Sequencing was performed on PBMCs. The sequence derives from a man aged 55 to 70 in good health.

As DNA, the CDR3 is TGTGCCAGCAGCCCCACCGGGACACTCGTTAATTCACCCCTCCACTTT. Its protein is CASSPTGTLVNSPLHF. The chain is built from TRBV7-2 and TRBJ1-6; D is perhaps TRBD1 (6 bases). Germline loops: CDR1 SGHTA, CDR2 FQGNSA. Deletions cut 5 bases from V and 6 bases from J, with 17 bases between. The CDR3 runs 16 residues.